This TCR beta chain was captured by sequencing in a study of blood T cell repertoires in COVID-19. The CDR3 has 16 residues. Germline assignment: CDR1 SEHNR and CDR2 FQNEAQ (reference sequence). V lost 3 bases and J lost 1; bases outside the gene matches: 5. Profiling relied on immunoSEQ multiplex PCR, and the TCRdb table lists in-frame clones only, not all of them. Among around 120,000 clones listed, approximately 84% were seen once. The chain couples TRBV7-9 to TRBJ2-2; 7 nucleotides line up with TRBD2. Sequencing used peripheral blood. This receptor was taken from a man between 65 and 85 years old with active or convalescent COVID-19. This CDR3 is CASSLSGTGNTGELFF. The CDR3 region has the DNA TGTGCCAGCAGCTTGAGCGGGACGGGGAACACCGGGGAGCTGTTTTTT.